The clone carrying this T cell receptor (beta chain) has a handful of counts. Its antigen is currently unknown. The sample comes from a study of CD8 T cells in ankylosing spondylitis. Study-wide points: The authors reported significant enrichment of disease-linked clones in matched ankylosing spondylitis synovial fluid.

The CDR3 has 15 amino acids. Germline-derived CDR1 and CDR2 are MDHEN and SYDVKM. V was clipped by 8 bases and J by 5 bases, with 18 bases between them. One entry per CDR3 protein results from TCRdb running MiXCR on the 5' RACE reads. The sample comprises approximately 140,000 distinct CDR3 sequences, around 9.7% of which are singletons, and approximately 3.4% rests with the top ten. This chain connects TRBV28 to TRBJ2-2; possible D gene TRBD1, 6 bases. The sequence came from a male donor with ankylosing spondylitis or in good health (not recorded which). Sequenced sample: blood, either unsorted or a sorted T cell fraction (not recorded which). CDR3: CASLFNRAQTGELFF. CDR3 nucleotides: TGTGCCAGCCTATTTAACAGGGCTCAGACCGGGGAGCTGTTTTTT.